This note documents a single TCR beta chain sequence. This clonotype was seen ten or more times. Its antigen remains undetermined. One junction end does not reproduce the germline sequence, and a read error may be involved. The instrument given in TCRdb is Illumina HiSeq 1500. TCRdb trimmed public reads at Q25 via fastp, called clones via MiXCR and kept in-frame beta chains. CDR3 protein sequences are deduplicated, and each keeps its most common genes and DNA. This sample comprises 75,000 to 100,000 distinct CDR3 sequences, approximately 32% of them detected only once. Over 60% of the sample comes from the top ten. The treatment or condition tag for this specimen amounts to: in vitro stimulation with specific CMV peptide epitopes to enrich CMV-specific T cells. Based on the germline V gene (reference sequence), the CDR1 and CDR2 sequences are DFQATT and SNEGSKA. The CDR3 holds 13 amino acids from the cysteine to the phenylalanine. Only CDR3 DNA is held: 39 bases, read in frame from base 1.

The data derive from a study of T cell repertoires in cytomegalovirus infection (dated by TCRdb to the late 2010s). With regard to the full study: Alongside well-studied HLA-B-restricted epitopes, the peptide stimulations were aimed at recently identified HLA-C-restricted CMV epitopes, whose presentation resists viral immunomodulation. The HLA type of each donor mattered for the analysis, because public TCR beta signatures pointed to carriage of CMV infection along with the matching HLA type.

The investigation overall reported the following: The ex vivo response was dominated by HLA-C-restricted CMV-specific TCR beta clonotypes, which also provided the single most frequent clonotype in two of eight donors. Carriers of CMV infection plus the relevant HLA type were discriminated by the cumulative frequency of public TCR beta family members in the study cohort and in an independent roughly 370-donor cohort.

The sequence links TRBV20-1 to TRBJ2-5; TRBD2 could be the D gene, as 5 bases match. The receptor was derived from a human donor in good health (CMV status not recorded). Some clones in this sample may be carry-over from other donors' samples. The sample was CD8+ T cells from cultured PBMCs, taken from culture after CMV antigen stimulation. The nucleotide sequence is given as TGCAGTGCCAGAGGGTCTCGGGTGGAGACCCAGTACTTC. Translated, it gives CSARGSRVETQYF.